This TCR beta chain is drawn from a study of Graves' ophthalmopathy and Graves' hyperthyroidism. General study findings and limits: A model of 13 signatures distinguished ophthalmopathy from stable hyperthyroidism at around 90% sensitivity and nearly 82% specificity.

Amplification from RNA transcripts yielded the TCR beta CDR3 regions. Following a first-round RT-PCR that used HTBI primers, a second-round multiplex PCR was carried out. One entry per CDR3 protein results from TCRdb running MiXCR on the multiplex PCR reads. Found here are approximately 1.2 million distinct CDR3 sequences, 35% to 40% of them singletons; the top ten hold roughly 10%. CDR1 ENHRY and CDR2 SYGVKD come from the germline V gene. V dropped 8 bases and J dropped 2 bases, with 7 bases sitting between them. This CDR3 contains 12 residues. This clonotype was found once. The antigen is unknown. The chain employs TRBV10-3 and TRBJ1-5; D is ambiguous. Sequenced: peripheral blood or thyroid tissue (not recorded which). This receptor was obtained from an adult man with Graves' hyperthyroidism. For the CDR3, the DNA is TGTGCCATCGGTCTACGCAATCAGCCCCAGCATTTT. Translating it yields CAIGLRNQPQHF.